This T cell receptor (beta chain) was found in a study of cytotoxic CD8 clonotypes in ibrutinib-treated CLL. Libraries were prepared by immunoSEQ multiplex PCR; TCRdb keeps only in-frame clonotypes and omits some of them. The table has around 140,000 clones, 80% seen once. This CDR3 has 16 amino acids. Germline loops: CDR1 MGHRA, CDR2 YSYEKL. Trimming left V 1 base short and J 0 bases short, with 10 bases between. This sequence was found in a human donor with chronic lymphocytic leukemia. The chain combines TRBV4-1 with TRBJ1-3; D perhaps matches TRBD1 (5 bases). The sequences come from PBMCs, collected after 36 months of ibrutinib treatment. The CDR3 bases are TGCGCCAGCAGCCAAGGGGACCAATTCTCTGGAAACACCATATATTTT. Its translation: CASSQGDQFSGNTIYF.